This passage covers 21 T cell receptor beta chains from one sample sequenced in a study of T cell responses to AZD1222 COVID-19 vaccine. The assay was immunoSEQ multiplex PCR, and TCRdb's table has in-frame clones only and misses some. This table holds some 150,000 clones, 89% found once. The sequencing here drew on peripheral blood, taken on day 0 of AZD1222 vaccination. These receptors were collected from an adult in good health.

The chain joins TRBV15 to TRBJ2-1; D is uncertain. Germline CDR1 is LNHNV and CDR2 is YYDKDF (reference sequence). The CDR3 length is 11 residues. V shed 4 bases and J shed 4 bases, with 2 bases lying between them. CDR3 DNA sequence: TGTGCCACCAGCATTTACAATGAGCAGTTCTTC. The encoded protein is CATSIYNEQFF.

The CDR3 loop is CASSHQVGQGRTEAFF. In nucleotides, the CDR3 is TGTGCCAGCAGCCATCAGGTAGGGCAGGGGAGGACTGAAGCTTTCTTT. The rearrangement links TRBV11-2 to TRBJ1-1; perhaps TRBD1 as D (6 bases). The germline V gene has CDR1 SGHAT and CDR2 FQNNGV. The CDR3 length is 16 residues. V was trimmed by 5 bases and J by 5 bases, leaving 21 bases between them.

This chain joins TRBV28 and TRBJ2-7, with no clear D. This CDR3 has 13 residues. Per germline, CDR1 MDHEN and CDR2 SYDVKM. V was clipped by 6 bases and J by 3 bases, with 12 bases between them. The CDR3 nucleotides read TGTGCCAGCAGCCTAGACGGAGACTACGAGCAGTACTTC. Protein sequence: CASSLDGDYEQYF.

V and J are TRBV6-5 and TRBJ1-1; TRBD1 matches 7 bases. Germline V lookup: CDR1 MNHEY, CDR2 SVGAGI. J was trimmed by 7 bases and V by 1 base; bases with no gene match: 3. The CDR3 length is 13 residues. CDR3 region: CASSYYRGNEAFF. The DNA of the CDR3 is TGTGCCAGCAGTTACTACAGGGGAAATGAAGCTTTCTTT.

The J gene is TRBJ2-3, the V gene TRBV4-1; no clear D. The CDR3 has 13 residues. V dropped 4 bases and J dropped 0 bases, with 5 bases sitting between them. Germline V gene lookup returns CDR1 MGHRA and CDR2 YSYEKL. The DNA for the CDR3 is TGCGCCAGCAGCCGGCACAGCACAGATACGCAGTATTTT. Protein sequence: CASSRHSTDTQYF.

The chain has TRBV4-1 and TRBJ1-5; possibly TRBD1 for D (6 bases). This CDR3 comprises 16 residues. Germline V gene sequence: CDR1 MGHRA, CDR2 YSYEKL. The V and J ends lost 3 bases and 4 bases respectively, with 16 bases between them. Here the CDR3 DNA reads TGCGCCAGCAGCCAGGGGACAATTATAGCAAATCAGCCCCAGCATTTT. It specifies CASSQGTIIANQPQHF.

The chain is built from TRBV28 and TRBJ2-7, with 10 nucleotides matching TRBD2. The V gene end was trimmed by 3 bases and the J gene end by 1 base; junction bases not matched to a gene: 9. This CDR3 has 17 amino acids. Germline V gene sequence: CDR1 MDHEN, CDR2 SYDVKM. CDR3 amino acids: CASSFVLAGVGSYEQYF. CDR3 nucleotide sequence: TGTGCCAGCAGTTTCGTGCTAGCGGGAGTTGGGTCCTACGAGCAGTACTTC. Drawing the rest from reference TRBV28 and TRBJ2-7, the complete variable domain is DVKVTQSSRYLVKRTGEKVFLECVQDMDHENMFWYRQDPGLGLRLIYFSYDVKMKEKGDIPEGYSVSREKKERFSLILESASTNQTSMYLCASSFVLAGVGSYEQYFGPGTRLTVT.

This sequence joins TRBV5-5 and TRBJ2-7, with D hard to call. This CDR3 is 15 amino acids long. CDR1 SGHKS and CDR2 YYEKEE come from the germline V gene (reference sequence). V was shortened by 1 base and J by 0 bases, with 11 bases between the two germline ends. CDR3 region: CASSLSRQSSYEQYF. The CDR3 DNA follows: TGTGCCAGCAGCTTGTCACGTCAGAGCTCCTACGAGCAGTACTTC.

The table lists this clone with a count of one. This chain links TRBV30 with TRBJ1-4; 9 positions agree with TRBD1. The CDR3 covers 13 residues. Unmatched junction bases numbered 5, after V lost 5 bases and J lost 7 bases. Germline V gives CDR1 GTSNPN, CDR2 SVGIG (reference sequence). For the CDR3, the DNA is TGTGCCTGGGCGACAGGGGGGGCTGAAAAACTGTTTTTT. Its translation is CAWATGGAEKLFF.

The CDR3 DNA is TGCGCCAGCAGCTTGGGCGGGAGGAGGACTGGGGGCTACACCTTC. Translation: CASSLGGRRTGGYTF. V usage is TRBV5-1 and J usage is TRBJ1-2; no firm D call. The CDR3 has 15 amino acids. Germline assignment: CDR1 SGHRS and CDR2 YFSETQ. Trimming pared 0 bases from V and 8 bases from J, leaving 17 bases between.

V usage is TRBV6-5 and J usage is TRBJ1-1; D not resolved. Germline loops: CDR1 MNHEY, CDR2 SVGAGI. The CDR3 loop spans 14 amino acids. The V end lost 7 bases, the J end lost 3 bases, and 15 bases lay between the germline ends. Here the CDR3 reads CASNPRWGDTEAFF. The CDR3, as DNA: TGTGCCAGCAACCCAAGGTGGGGAGACACTGAAGCTTTCTTT.

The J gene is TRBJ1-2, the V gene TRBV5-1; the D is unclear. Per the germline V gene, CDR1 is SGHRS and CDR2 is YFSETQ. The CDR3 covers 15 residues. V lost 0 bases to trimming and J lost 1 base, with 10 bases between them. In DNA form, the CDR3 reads TGCGCCAGCAGCTTGGCGGCAGCGAATAACTATGGCTACACCTTC. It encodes CASSLAAANNYGYTF.

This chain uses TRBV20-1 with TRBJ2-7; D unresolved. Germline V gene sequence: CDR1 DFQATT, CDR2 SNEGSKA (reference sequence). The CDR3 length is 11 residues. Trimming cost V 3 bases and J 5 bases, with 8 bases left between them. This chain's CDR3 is CSASERDEQYF. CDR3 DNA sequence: TGCAGTGCTAGCGAAAGGGACGAGCAGTACTTC.

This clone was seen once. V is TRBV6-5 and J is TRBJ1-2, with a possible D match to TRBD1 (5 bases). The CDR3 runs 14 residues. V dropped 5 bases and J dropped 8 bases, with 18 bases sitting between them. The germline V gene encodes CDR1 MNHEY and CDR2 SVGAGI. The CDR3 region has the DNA TGTGCCAGCAGTCCACAAACTGGGACCTGGGGCTACACCTTC. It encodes CASSPQTGTWGYTF.

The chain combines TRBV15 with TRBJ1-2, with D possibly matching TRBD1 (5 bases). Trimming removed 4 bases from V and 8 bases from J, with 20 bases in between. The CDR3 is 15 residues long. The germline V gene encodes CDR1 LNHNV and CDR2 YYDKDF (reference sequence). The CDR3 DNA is TGTGCCACCAGCAAAACCACCCCTAGGGGATTGGGCTACACCTTC. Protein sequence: CATSKTTPRGLGYTF.

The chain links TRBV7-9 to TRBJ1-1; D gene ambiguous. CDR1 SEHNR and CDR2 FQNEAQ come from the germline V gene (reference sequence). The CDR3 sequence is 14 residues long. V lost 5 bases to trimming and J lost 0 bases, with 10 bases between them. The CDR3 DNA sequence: TGTGCCAGCAGCCCTACAGAGCTGAACACTGAAGCTTTCTTT. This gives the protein CASSPTELNTEAFF.

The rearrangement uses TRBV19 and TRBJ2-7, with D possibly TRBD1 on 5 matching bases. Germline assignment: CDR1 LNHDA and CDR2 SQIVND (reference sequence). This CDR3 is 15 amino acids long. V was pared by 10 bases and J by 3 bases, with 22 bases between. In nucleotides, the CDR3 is TGTGCCACATCCCACCCCGGGCAGGGATACTACGAGCAGTACTTC. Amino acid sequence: CATSHPGQGYYEQYF.

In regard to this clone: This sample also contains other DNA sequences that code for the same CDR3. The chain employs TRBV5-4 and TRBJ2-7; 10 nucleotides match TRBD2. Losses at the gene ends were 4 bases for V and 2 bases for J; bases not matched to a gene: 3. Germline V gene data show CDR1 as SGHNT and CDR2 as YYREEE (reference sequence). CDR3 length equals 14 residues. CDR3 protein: CASSPGLAAYEQYF. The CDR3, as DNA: TGTGCCAGCAGCCCAGGACTAGCGGCCTACGAGCAGTACTTC.

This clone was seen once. The DNA for the CDR3 is TGTGCCAGCAGTTTCGCCGGGACAGGCGCTTATGGCTACACCTTC. Translation: CASSFAGTGAYGYTF. The chain uses TRBV27 and TRBJ1-2; TRBD1 matches at 8 bases. CDR3 size: 15 residues. J was trimmed by 5 bases and V by 3 bases; bases with no gene match: 8. Looked up from germline, CDR1 is MNHEY and CDR2 is SMNVEV (reference sequence).

The chain's CDR3 is CASSPRDTGNSGNTIYF. For the CDR3, the DNA is TGTGCCAGCTCACCCCGGGACACTGGGAACTCTGGAAACACCATATATTTT. The chain combines TRBV18 with TRBJ1-3; a weak D match, TRBD1 (6 bases). The length of the CDR3 is 17 residues. Germline assignment: CDR1 KGHSH and CDR2 LQKENI. V lost 3 bases and J lost 0, with 15 bases in between.

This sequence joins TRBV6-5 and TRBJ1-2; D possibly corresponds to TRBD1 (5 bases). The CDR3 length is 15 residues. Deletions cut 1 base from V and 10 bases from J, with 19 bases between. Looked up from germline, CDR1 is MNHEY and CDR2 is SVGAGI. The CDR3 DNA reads TGTGCCAGCAGTTACTATCAGGGTACGCCAGCCCTCTACACCTTC. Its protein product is CASSYYQGTPALYTF.